This T cell receptor beta chain was found in a study of monozygotic twins with inflammatory bowel disease. Study-level findings and limits: Between concordant and discordant twins, repertoire similarity failed to differ, a result that limited power may explain. Treatment differences in immunosuppression may have added variability to the repertoires of patients.

Details on this clonotype: The antigen is unknown.

The study subjected TCRalpha and TCRbeta cDNA to two nested PCRs of approximately 16 and 9 cycles. No DNA is given; TCRdb re-called the 5' RACE reads and lists each CDR3 protein once. This listing includes tens of thousands of distinct CDR3 sequences. The CDR3 runs 17 residues. Looked up from germline, CDR1 is SGHDT and CDR2 is YYEEEE. The sample was blood. The sequence was collected from a human donor with ulcerative colitis or Crohn's disease, or a healthy co-twin of an affected twin (not recorded which). This sequence joins TRBV5-6 and TRBJ2-7; checking the TCRdb D call of TRBD2 is not possible without DNA. CDR3 residues: CASSLAGPRTPSYEQYF.